There are a few counts of the clone carrying this T cell receptor (beta chain). What it binds is not known. The sample comes from a study of T cells after yellow fever vaccination. Background on the study: SMART-Seq v4 Ultra Low Input prepared the low-cell-number fractions.

This CDR3 region has 13 residues. Germline V CDR1 and CDR2: SGHAT, FQNNGV. V lost 5 bases and J lost 8, with 13 bases in between. Whole-study results and caveats: Within FACS-sorted repertoires, abundant clonotypes contaminating from the bulk population could be present. After the booster, approximately 96% of CD4 and approximately 90% of CD8 primary-response clones were re-detected.

Template-switching 5'RACE yielded the TCR cDNA; a universal primer site and UMIs were added in the process. One entry per CDR3 protein, called by TCRdb with MiXCR from the 5' RACE reads. The sample holds approximately 300,000 distinct CDR3 sequences, around a tenth seen once. This receptor was taken from a man younger than 35 who received the YFV17D yellow fever vaccine. The source material was CD4+ T cells sorted from PBMCs, sampled 45 days after the yellow fever booster vaccination. The chain carries TRBV11-2 and TRBJ1-5, with D possibly being TRBD1 (5 bases). This CDR3 reads CASSLSGGEPQHF. CDR3 in DNA: TGTGCCAGCAGCCTCAGTGGGGGGGAGCCCCAGCATTTT.